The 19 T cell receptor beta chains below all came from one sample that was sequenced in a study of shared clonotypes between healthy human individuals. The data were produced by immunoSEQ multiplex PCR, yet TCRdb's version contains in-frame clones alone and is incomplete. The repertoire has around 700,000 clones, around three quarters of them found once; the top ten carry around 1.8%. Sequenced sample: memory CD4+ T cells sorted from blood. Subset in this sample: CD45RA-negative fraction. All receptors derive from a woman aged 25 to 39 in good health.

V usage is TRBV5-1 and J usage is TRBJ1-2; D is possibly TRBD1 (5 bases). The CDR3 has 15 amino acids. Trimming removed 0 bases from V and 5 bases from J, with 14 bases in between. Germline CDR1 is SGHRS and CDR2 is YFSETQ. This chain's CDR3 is CASSLDSGQWYGYTF. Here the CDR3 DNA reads TGCGCCAGCAGCTTGGACTCAGGGCAATGGTATGGCTACACCTTC.

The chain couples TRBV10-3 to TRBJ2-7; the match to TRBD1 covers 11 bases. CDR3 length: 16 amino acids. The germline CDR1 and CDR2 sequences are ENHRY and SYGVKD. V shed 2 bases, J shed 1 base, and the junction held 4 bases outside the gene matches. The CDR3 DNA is TGTGCCATCAGTGAGACCGGACAGGGGGCTTCCTACGAGCAGTACTTC. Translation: CAISETGQGASYEQYF.

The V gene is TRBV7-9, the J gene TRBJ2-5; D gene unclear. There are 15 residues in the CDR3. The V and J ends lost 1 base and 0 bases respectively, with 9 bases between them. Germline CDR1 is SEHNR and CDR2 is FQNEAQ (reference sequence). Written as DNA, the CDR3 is TGTGCCAGCAGCTTAGGGCAGGAGTACCAAGAGACCCAGTACTTC. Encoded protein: CASSLGQEYQETQYF.

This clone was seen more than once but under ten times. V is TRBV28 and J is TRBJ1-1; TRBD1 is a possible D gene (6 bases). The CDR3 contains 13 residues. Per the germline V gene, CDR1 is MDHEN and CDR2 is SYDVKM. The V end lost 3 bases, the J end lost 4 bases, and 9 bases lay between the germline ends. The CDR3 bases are TGTGCCAGCAGTTTCAGGGGTCGCACTGAAGCTTTCTTT. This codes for CASSFRGRTEAFF.

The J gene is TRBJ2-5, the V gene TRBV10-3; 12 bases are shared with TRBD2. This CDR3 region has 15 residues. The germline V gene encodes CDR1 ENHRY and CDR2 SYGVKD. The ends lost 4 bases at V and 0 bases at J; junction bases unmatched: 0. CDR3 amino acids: CAISGTSGNQETQYF. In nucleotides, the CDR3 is TGTGCCATCAGTGGGACTAGCGGGAACCAAGAGACCCAGTACTTC.

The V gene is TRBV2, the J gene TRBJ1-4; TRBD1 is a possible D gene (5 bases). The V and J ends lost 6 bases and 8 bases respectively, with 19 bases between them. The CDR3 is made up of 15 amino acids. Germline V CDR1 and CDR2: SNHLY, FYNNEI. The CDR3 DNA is TGTGCCAGCAGGATGGGAGAAGGGGATGCGGAAAAACTGTTTTTT. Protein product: CASRMGEGDAEKLFF.

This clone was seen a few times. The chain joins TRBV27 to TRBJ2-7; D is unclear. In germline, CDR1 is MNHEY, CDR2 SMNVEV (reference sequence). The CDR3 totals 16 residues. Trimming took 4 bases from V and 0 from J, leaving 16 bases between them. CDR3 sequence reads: CASSYRSAVSSYEQYF. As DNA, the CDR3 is TGTGCCAGCAGTTACCGGTCAGCCGTAAGCTCCTACGAGCAGTACTTC.

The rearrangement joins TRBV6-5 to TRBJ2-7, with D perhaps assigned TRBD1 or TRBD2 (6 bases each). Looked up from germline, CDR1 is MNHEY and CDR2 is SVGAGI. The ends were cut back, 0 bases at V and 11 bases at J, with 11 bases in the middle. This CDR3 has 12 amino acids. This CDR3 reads CASSYSQGGEYF. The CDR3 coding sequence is TGTGCCAGCAGTTACTCACAGGGAGGTGAGTACTTC.

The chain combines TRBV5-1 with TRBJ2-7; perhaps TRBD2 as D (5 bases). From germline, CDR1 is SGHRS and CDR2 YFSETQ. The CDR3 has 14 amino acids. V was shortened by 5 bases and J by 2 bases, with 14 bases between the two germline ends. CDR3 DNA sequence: TGCGCCAGCAGACCCCGGGGTCCAACCTACGAGCAGTACTTC. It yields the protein CASRPRGPTYEQYF.

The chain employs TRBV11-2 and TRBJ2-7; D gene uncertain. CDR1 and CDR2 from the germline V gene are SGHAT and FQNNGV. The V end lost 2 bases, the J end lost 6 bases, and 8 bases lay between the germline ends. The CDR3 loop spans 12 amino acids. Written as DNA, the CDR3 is TGTGCCAGCAGCTTATTTTCCGGCGAGCAGTACTTC. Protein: CASSLFSGEQYF.

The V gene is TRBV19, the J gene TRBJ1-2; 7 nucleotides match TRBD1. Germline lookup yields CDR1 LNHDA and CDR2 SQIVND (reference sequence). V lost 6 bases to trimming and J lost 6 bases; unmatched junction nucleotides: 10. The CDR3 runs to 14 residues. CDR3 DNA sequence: TGTGCCAGTAGACAAAGACAGGGAAAGGATGGCTACACCTTC. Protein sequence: CASRQRQGKDGYTF.

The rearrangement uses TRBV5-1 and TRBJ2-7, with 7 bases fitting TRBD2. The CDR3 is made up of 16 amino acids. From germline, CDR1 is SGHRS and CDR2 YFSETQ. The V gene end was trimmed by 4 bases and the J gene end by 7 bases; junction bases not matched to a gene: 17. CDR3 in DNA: TGCGCCAGCAGCCAGGGCCGGCGGGGGACTCTCCTAGAGCAGTACTTC. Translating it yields CASSQGRRGTLLEQYF.

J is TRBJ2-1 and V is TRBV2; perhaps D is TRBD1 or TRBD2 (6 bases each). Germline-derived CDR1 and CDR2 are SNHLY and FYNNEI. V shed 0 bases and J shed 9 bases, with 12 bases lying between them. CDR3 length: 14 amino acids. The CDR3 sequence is CASSEAPGATEQFF. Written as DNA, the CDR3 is TGTGCCAGCAGTGAAGCGCCGGGGGCGACTGAGCAGTTCTTC.

DNA for the CDR3: TGTGCCAGCTCACCCCTTGTGACTAGCGGACACACAGATACGCAGTATTTT. This gives the protein CASSPLVTSGHTDTQYF. The rearrangement links TRBV18 to TRBJ2-3; 9 nucleotides line up with TRBD2. The CDR3 is 17 amino acids. The germline V gene has CDR1 KGHSH and CDR2 LQKENI. V trimming: 3 bases; J trimming: 2 bases; junction bases outside the gene matches: 9.

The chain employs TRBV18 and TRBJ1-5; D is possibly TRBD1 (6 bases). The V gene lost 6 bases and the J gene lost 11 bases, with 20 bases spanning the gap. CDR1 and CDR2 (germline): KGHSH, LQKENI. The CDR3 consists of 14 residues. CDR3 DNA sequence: TGTGCCAGCTCGGCTCGGGACACCTTAACTTCCCAGCATTTT. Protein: CASSARDTLTSQHF.

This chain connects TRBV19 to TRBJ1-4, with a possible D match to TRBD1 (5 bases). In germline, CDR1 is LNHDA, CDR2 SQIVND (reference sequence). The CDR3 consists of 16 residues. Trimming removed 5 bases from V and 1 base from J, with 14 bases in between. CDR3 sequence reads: CASSDGQGVTNEKLFF. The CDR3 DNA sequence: TGTGCCAGTAGTGACGGGCAGGGAGTAACTAATGAAAAACTGTTTTTT.

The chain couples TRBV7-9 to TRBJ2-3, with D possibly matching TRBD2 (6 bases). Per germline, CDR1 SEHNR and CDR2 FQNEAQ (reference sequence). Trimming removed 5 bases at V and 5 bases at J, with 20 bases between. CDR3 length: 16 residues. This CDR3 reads CASSPGDSRRIDTQYF. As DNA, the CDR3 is TGTGCCAGCAGCCCCGGGGACTCAAGACGCATAGATACGCAGTATTTT.

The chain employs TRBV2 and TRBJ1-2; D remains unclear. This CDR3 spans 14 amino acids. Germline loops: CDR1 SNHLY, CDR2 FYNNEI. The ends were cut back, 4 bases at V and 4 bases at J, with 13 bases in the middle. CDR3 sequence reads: CASSAVSAGYGYTF. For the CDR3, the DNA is TGTGCCAGCAGTGCGGTTTCGGCCGGCTATGGCTACACCTTC.

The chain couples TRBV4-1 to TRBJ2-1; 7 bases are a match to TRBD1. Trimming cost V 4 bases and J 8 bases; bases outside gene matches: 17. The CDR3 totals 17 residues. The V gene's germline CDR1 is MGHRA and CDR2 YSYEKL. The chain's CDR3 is CASSRKVGRGPGDEQFF. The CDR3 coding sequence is TGCGCCAGCAGCCGAAAGGTCGGAAGGGGGCCGGGTGATGAGCAGTTCTTC.